Listed here is a single T cell receptor (beta chain). The antigen is undetermined. The CDR3 sequence is 13 residues long. Trimming pared 3 bases from V and 4 bases from J, leaving 10 bases between. Germline CDR1 SGDLS, CDR2 YYNGEE. This sample was taken from a study of T cell responses to AZD1222 COVID-19 vaccine. Study-level results: Only a handful of AZD1222 recipients, roughly 6 in all, had baseline seropositivity. There were repertoire samples only from the period after the peak T cell response. Nearly half of spike-specific TCRs reportedly target unmutated variant regions.

Profiled with immunoSEQ multiplex PCR; TCRdb holds only in-frame clones, not every one. The data hold around 170,000 clones, with about 90% observed a single time. The chain links TRBV9 to TRBJ2-5, with D unclear. The sample in question was peripheral blood, obtained 28 days after the second AZD1222 dose. The sequence derives from an adult who received the AZD1222 COVID-19 vaccine. The CDR3 reads CASSAGLLETQYF. The CDR3 DNA reads as TGTGCCAGCAGCGCCGGATTGCTAGAGACCCAGTACTTC.